The clone carrying this T cell receptor beta chain turned up a few times. The antigen is not known. Clones were sequenced by immunoSEQ multiplex PCR, and TCRdb holds only the in-frame ones, with some missing. This table has about 2,600 clones, about 28% appearing once. The data belong to a study of T cells in localized non-small cell lung cancer. General study points: A raised T cell density in blood coincided with lengthier overall survival.

This CDR3 has 15 amino acids. V lost 6 bases and J lost 3, with 18 bases in between. The germline V gene encodes CDR1 LNHNV and CDR2 YYDKDF (reference sequence). This chain links TRBV15 with TRBJ2-7; weak D call: TRBD2 (6 bases). The sample was lung tumor tissue, taken before any cancer treatment. This TCR derives from a male donor aged 60 or over with stage II squamous cell lung carcinoma. In nucleotides, the CDR3 is TGTGCCACCAGGATGGACGGGAGAAACCGCTACGAGCAGTACTTC. Its protein is CATRMDGRNRYEQYF. Together with reference TRBV15 and TRBJ2-7, the CDR3 gives the full variable domain: DAMVIQNPRYQVTQFGKPVTLSCSQTLNHNVMYWYQQKSSQAPKLLFHYYDKDFNNEADTPDNFQSRRPNTSFCFLDIRSPGLGDTAMYLCATRMDGRNRYEQYFGPGTRLTVT.